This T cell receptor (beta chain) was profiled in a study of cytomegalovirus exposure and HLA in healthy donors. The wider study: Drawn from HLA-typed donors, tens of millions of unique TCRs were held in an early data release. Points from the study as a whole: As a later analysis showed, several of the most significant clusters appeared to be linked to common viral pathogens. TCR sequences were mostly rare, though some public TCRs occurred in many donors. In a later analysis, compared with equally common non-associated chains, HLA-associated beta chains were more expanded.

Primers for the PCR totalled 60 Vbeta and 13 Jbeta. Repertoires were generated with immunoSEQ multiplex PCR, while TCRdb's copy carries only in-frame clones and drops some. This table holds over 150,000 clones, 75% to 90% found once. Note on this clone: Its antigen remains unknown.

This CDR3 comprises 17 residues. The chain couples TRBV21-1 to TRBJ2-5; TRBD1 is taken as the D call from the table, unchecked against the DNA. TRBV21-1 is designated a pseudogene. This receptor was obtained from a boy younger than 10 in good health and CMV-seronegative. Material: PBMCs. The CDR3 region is CASSKSTGQGVQETQYF. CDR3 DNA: TGTGCCAGCAGCAAAAGTACGGGACAGGGGGTCCAAGAGACCCAGTACTTC.